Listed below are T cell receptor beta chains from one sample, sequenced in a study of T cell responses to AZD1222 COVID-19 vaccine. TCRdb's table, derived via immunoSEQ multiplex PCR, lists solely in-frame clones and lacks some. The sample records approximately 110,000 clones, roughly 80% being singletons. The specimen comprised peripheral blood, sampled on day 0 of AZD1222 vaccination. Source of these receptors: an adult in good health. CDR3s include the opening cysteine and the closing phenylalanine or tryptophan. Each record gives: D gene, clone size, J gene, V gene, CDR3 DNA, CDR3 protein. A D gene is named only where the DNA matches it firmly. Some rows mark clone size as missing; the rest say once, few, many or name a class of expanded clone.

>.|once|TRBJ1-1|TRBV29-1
TGCAGCGTTGACGGGAGGGATCGTAACACTGAAGCTTTCTTT
CSVDGRDRNTEAFF
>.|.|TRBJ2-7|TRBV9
TGTGCCAGCAGCGTAGCGGCGGCGGGGTCCTACGAGCAGTACTTC
CASSVAAAGSYEQYF
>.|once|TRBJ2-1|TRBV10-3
TGTGCCATCAGTGGGGACAATGAGCAGTTCTTC
CAISGDNEQFF
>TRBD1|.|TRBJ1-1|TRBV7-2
TGTGCCAGCAGCTTGGGACAGGGGGCCACTGAAGCTTTCTTT
CASSLGQGATEAFF
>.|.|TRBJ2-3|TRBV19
TGTGCCAGTAGTATAGATCCGTCCACAGATACGCAGTATTTT
CASSIDPSTDTQYF
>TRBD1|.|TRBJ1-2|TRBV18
TGTGCCAGCTCCCGGGACAGGGGGCGTTTTAACTATGGCTACACCTTC
CASSRDRGRFNYGYTF
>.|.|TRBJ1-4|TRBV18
TGTGCCAGCTTGGGGTCGGCTAATGAAAAACTGTTTTTT
CASLGSANEKLFF
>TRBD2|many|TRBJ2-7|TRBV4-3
TGCGCCAGCAGCCAAGGGGTAGCGGGGCTCTACGAGCAGTACTTC
CASSQGVAGLYEQYF
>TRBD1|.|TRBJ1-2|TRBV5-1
TGCGCCAGCAGCCCCACAGGGGACAGATACGACTATGGCTACACCTTC
CASSPTGDRYDYGYTF
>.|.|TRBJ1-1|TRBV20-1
TGCAGTGCAGCAGGGGACACTGAAGCTTTCTTT
CSAAGDTEAFF
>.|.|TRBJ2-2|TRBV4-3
TGCGCCAGCAGCCAAGATCTATGGACTGGTCCCACCGGGGAGCTGTTTTTT
CASSQDLWTGPTGELFF
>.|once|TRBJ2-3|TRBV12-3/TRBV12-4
TGTGCCAGCAGTTTGAGCACAGATACGCAGTATTTT
CASSLSTDTQYF
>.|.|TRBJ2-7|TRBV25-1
TGTGCCAGCAGTGACACAGGGTACCACGAGCAGTACTTC
CASSDTGYHEQYF
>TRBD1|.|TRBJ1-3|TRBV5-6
TGTGCCAGCAGCTCAGGACAGGGATCTGGAAACACCATATATTTT
CASSSGQGSGNTIYF
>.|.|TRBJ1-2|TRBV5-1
TGCGCCAGCAGCTCGACAGCCCCATATGGCTACACCTTC
CASSSTAPYGYTF
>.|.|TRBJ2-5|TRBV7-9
TGTGCCAGCAGCGAAACAAGAGAGACCCAGTACTTC
CASSETRETQYF
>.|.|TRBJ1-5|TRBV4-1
TGCGCCAGCAGCCAAGCGGGAACCTCCGGTCAGCCCCAGCATTTT
CASSQAGTSGQPQHF
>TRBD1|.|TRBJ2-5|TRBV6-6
TGTGCCAGCAGCTCAACAGGGGGCTTGAAGACCCAGTACTTC
CASSSTGGLKTQYF
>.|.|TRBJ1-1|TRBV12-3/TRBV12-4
TGTGCCAGCAGCCTCCGCGTCATCGCTGAAGCTTTCTTT
CASSLRVIAEAFF
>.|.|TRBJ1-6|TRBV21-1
TGTGCCAGCAGCACAACAGGAAGCTCCTATAATTCACCCCTCCACTTT
CASSTTGSSYNSPLHF
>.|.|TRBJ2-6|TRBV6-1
TGTGCCAGCAGTGCGGGACATTCCAGCTCTGGGGCCAACGTCCTGACTTTC
CASSAGHSSSGANVLTF
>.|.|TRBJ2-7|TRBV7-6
TGTGCCAGCAGCTTGTCTCGGGGAGGCGAGCAGTACTTC
CASSLSRGGEQYF
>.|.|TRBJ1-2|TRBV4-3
TGCGCCAGCAGCCAAGATCGGGCAGGGATCGATGGCTACACCTTC
CASSQDRAGIDGYTF
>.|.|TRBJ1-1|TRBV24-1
TGTGCCACCAGTGACGCAACACGAAGGACAGCCATCATGAACACTGAAGCTTTCTTT
CATSDATRRTAIMNTEAFF
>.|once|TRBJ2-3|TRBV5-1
TGCGCCAGCAGCTTGGGGGCGGCTCACACAGATACGCAGTATTTT
CASSLGAAHTDTQYF
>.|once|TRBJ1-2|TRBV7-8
TGTGCCAGCAGCTTACTCGAGGGGTGGTATGGCTACACCTTC
CASSLLEGWYGYTF
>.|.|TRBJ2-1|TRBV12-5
TGTGCTAGTGGCATCTACAATGAGCAGTTCTTC
CASGIYNEQFF
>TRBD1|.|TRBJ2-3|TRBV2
TGTGCCAGCAGTGAATTGAGAACAGGGGGTAGGGATACGCAGTATTTT
CASSELRTGGRDTQYF
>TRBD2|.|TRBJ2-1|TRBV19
TGTGCCAGTAGTAAACGGACTAGCGGGGGGTTGCACTACAATGAGCAGTTCTTC
CASSKRTSGGLHYNEQFF
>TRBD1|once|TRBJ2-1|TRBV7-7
TGTGCTAGCATCTTCGAACCCGACAGGGCCTACAATAATGAGCAGTTCTTC
CASIFEPDRAYNNEQFF
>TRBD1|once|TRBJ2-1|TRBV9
TGTGCCAGCAGCGTAACTCCGGACAGGGGCAATGAGCAGTTCTTC
CASSVTPDRGNEQFF
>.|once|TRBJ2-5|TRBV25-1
TGTGCCAGCAGTGAATTTGGGGGCGCGGGGGAGACCCAGTACTTC
CASSEFGGAGETQYF
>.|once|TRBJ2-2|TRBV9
TGTGCCAGCAGCGTAATGTCTTCCGGGGAGCTGTTTTTT
CASSVMSSGELFF
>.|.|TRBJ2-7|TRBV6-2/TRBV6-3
TGTGCCAGCAGCCCAGGACTCAGCTCCTACGAGCAGTACTTC
CASSPGLSSYEQYF
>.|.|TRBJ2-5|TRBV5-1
TGCGCCAGCAGCTTGGGTTTGGGTATCGGCCAAGAGACCCAGTACTTC
CASSLGLGIGQETQYF
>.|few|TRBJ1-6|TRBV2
TGTGCCAGCAGCACCCGGGACTATAATTCACCCCTCCACTTT
CASSTRDYNSPLHF
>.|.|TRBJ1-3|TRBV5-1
TGCGCCAGCAGCTTGGAAGCAGGGACCGTCTCTGGAAACACCATATATTTT
CASSLEAGTVSGNTIYF
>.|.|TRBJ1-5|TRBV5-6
TGTGCCAGCAGCTTGACACAGGGACGGGGTCAGCCCCAGCATTTT
CASSLTQGRGQPQHF
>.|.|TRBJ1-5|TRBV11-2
TGTGCCAGCAGCTTAGAGTTCGGCCAGGGTCGATTTTGGAGCAATCAGCCCCAGCATTTT
CASSLEFGQGRFWSNQPQHF
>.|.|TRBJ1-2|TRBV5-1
TGCGCCAGCAGCTTGGTGTTGGGGGGCGATGGCTACACCTTC
CASSLVLGGDGYTF
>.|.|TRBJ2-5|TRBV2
TGTGCCAGCAGTGAAGCGCTAGGGGGGGCCGGAGAGACCCAGTACTTC
CASSEALGGAGETQYF